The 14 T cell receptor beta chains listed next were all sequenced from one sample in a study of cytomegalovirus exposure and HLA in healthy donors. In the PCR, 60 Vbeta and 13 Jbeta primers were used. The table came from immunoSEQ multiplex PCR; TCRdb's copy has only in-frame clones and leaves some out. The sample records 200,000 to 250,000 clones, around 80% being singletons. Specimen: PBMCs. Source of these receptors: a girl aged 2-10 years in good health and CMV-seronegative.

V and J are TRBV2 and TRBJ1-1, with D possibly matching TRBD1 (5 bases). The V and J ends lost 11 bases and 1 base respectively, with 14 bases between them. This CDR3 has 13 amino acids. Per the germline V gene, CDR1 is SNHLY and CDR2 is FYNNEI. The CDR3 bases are TGTGCCGTAGGGGAATTCGCGAACACTGAAGCTTTCTTT. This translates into CAVGEFANTEAFF. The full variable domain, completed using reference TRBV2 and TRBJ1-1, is EPEVTQTPSHQVTQMGQEVILRCVPISNHLYFYWYRQILGQKVEFLVSFYNNEISEKSEIFDDQFSVERPDGSNFTLKIRSTKLEDSAMYFCAVGEFANTEAFFGQGTRLTVV.

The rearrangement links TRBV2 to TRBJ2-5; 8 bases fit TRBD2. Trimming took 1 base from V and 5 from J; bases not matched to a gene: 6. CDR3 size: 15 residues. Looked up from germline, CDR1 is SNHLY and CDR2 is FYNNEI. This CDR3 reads CASSEGPRGGETQYF. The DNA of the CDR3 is TGTGCCAGCAGTGAAGGGCCCCGGGGGGGGGAGACCCAGTACTTC.

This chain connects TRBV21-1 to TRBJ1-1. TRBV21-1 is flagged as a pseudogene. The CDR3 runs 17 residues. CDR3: CASSNYDALRRDTEAFF. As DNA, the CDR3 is TGTGCCAGCAGCAATTACGATGCACTCCGGAGGGACACTGAAGCTTTCTTT.

CDR3 region: CASSFSPGTSGKNTGELFF. CDR3 sequence (DNA): TGTGCCAGCAGTTTTTCCCCTGGGACTAGCGGGAAGAACACCGGGGAGCTGTTTTTT. The chain recombines TRBV27 with TRBJ2-2; 13 bases line up with TRBD2. The length of the CDR3 is 19 residues. V gave up 3 bases and J gave up 1 base; unmatched junction bases: 8. Germline CDR1 MNHEY, CDR2 SMNVEV (reference sequence).

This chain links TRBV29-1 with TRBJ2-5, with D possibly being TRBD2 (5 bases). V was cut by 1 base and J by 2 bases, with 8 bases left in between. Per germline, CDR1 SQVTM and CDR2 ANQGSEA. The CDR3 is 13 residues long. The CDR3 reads CSVEVGIQETQYF. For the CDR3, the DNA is TGCAGCGTTGAAGTCGGGATACAAGAGACCCAGTACTTC.

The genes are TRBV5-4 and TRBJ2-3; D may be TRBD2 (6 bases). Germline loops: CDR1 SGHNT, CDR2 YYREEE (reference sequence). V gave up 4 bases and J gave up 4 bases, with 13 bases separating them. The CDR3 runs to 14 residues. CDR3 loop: CASSTGGIADTQYF. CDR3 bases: TGTGCCAGCAGCACTGGGGGGATTGCAGATACGCAGTATTTT.

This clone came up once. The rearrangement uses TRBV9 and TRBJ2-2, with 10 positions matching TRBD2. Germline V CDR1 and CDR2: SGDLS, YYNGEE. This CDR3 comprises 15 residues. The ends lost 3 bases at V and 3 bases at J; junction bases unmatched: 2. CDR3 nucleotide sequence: TGTGCCAGCAGCGGGACTAGCGGCCACACCGGGGAGCTGTTTTTT. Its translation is CASSGTSGHTGELFF. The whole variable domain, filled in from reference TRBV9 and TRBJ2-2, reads DSGVTQTPKHLITATGQRVTLRCSPRSGDLSVYWYQQSLDQGLQFLIQYYNGEERAKGNILERFSAQQFPDLHSELNLSSLELGDSALYFCASSGTSGHTGELFFGEGSRLTVL.

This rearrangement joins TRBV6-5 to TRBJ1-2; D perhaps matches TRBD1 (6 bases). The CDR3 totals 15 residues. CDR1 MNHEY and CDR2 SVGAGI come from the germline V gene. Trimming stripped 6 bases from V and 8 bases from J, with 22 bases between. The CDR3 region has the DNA TGTGCCAGCAGGGTCAATGGACAGCGAGTCGGGGGCTACACCTTC. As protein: CASRVNGQRVGGYTF.

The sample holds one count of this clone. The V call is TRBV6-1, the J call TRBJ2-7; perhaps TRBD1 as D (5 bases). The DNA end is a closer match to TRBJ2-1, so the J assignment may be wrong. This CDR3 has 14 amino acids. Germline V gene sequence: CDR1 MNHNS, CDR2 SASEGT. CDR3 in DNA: TGTGCCAGCATCCAGGGCTATGTCTCCTACGAGCAGTTCTTC. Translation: CASIQGYVSYEQFF.

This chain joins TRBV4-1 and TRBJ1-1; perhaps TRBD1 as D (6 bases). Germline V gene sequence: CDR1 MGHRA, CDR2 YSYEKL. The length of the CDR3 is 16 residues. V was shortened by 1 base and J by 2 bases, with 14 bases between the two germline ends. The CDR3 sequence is CASSQVTGLTNTEAFF. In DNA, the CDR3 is TGCGCCAGCAGCCAAGTCACAGGGCTGACAAACACTGAAGCTTTCTTT.

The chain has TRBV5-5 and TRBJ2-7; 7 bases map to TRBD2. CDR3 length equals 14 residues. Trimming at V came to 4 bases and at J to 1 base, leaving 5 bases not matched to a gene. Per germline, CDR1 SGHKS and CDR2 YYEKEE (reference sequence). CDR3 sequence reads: CASSASSGSYEQYF. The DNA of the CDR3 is TGTGCCAGCAGCGCCTCTAGCGGTTCCTACGAGCAGTACTTC.

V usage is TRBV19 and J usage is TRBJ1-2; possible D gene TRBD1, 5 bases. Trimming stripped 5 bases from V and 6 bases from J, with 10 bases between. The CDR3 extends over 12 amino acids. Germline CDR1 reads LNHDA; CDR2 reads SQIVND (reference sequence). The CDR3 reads CASSPGSHGYTF. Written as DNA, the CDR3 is TGTGCCAGTAGTCCAGGGTCCCATGGCTACACCTTC.

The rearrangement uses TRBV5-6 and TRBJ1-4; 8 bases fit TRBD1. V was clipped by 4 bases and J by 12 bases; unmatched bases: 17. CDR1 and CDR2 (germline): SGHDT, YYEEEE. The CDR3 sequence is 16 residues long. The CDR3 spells CASSLYARTGQIELFF. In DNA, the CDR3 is TGTGCCAGCAGCCTATATGCCCGGACAGGGCAAATAGAACTGTTTTTT.

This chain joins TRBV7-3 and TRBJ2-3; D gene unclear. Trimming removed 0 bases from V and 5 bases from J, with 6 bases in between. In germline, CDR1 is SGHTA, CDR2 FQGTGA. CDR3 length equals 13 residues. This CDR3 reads CASSLTQLDTQYF. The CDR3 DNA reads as TGTGCCAGCAGCTTAACTCAGTTAGATACGCAGTATTTT.